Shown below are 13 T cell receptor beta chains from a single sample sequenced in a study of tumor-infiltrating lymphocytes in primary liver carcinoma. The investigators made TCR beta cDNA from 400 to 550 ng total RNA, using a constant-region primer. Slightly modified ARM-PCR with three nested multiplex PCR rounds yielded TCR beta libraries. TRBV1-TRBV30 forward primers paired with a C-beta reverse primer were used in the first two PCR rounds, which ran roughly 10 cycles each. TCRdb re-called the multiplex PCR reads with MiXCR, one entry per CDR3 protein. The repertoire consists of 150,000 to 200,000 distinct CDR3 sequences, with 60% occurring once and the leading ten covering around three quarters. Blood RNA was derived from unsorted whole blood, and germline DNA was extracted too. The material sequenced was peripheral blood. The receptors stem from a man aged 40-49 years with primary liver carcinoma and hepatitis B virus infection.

This CDR3 is CSAMMVHEQYF. The CDR3 DNA follows: TGCAGCGCGATGATGGTCCACGAGCAGTACTTC. V gene TRBV29-1 combines with J gene TRBJ2-7, with unresolved D. This CDR3 region has 11 residues. Germline values: CDR1 SQVTM, CDR2 ANQGSEA. V was shortened by 7 bases and J by 5 bases, with 12 bases between the two germline ends.

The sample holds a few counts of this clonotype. CDR3 DNA sequence: TGCAGCGTTGATGGACAGGGGGACCAAGAGACCCAGTACTTC. It codes for CSVDGQGDQETQYF. The rearrangement links TRBV29-1 to TRBJ2-5; 10 positions agree with TRBD1. This CDR3 comprises 14 residues. V lost 3 bases and J lost 0; bases outside the gene matches: 1. Germline V gene lookup returns CDR1 SQVTM and CDR2 ANQGSEA.

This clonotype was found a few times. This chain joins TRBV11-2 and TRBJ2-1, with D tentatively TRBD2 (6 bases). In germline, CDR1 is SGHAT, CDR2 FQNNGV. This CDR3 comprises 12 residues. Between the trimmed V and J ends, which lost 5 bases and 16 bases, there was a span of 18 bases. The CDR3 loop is CASSATSREHFF. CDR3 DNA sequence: TGTGCCAGCAGCGCGACTAGTCGCGAACACTTCTTC.

CDR3 loop: CASSQDQWGTQYF. CDR3 sequence (DNA): TGCGCCAGCAGCCAAGATCAGTGGGGTACGCAGTATTTT. The gene calls are TRBV4-1 and TRBJ2-3; D uncertain. CDR3 length: 13 residues. Germline CDR1 is MGHRA and CDR2 is YSYEKL. The V end lost 0 bases, the J end lost 8 bases, and 9 bases lay between the germline ends.

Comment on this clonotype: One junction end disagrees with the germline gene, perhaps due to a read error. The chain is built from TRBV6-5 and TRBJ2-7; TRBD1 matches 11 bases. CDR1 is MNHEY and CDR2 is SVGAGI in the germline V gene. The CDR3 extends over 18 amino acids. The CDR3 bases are TGTGCCAGCTTCTTCTCCCCGGGCGGGACAGGGGGGTTCTACGAGCAATACTTC. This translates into CASFFSPGGTGGFYEQYF.

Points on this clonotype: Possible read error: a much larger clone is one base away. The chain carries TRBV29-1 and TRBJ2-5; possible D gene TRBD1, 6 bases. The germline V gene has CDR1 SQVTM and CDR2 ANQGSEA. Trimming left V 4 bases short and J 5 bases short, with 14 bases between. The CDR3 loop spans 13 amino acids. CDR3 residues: CSVVTGSQETQYF. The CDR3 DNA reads TGCAGCGTTGTAACAGGGTCGCAGGAGACCCAGTACTTC.

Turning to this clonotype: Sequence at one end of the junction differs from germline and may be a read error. The CDR3 is CASSSDTDTQNF. For the CDR3, the DNA is TGCGCCAGCAGCTCCGACACAGATACGCAGAATTTT. The chain combines TRBV5-1 with TRBJ2-3; D is uncertain. Germline CDR1 and CDR2: SGHRS and YFSETQ. The CDR3 contains 12 residues.

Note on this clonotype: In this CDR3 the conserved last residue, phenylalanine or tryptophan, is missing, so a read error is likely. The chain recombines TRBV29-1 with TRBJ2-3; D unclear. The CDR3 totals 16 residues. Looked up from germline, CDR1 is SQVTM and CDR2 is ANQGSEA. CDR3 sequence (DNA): TGCAGCGCCAGCCCGCTATCGGCTGAATCCACAGATATGCAGTATTGT. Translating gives CSASPLSAESTDMQYC.

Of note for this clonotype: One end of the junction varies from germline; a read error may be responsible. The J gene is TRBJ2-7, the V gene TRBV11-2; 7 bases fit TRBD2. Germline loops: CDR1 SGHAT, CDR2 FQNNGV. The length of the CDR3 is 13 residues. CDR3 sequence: CTSSLGLVGVEYF. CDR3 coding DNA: TGTACCAGCAGCTTAGGACTAGTGGGGGTCGAATACTTC.

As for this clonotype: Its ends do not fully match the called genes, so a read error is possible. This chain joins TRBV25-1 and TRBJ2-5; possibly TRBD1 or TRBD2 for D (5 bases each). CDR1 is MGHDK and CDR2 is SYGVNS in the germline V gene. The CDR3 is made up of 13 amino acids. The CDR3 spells CASSDYGLGTQYF. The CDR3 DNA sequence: TGTGCCAGCAGTGATTACGGCTTGGGGACCCAGTATTTC.

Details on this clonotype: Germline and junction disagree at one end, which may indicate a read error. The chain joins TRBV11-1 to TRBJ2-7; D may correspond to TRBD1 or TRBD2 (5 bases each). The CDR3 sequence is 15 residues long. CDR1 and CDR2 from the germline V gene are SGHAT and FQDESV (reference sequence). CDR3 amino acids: CASSRDGALSYEHYF. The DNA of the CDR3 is TGTGCCAGCAGCAGGGACGGAGCCCTCTCCTACGAGCACTATTTC.

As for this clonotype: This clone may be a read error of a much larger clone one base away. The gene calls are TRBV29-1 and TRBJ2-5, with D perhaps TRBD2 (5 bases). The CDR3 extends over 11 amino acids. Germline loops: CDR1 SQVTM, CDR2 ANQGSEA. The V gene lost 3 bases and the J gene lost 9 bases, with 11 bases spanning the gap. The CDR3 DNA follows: TGCAGCGTTGAGGGTAGCGCTGCCCAGTACTTC. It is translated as CSVEGSAAQYF. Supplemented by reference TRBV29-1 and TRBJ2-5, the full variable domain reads SAVISQKPSRDICQRGTSLTIQCQVDSQVTMMFWYRQQPGQSLTLIATANQGSEATYESGFVIDKFPISRPNLTFSTLTVSNMSPEDSSIYLCSVEGSAAQYFGPGTRLLVL.

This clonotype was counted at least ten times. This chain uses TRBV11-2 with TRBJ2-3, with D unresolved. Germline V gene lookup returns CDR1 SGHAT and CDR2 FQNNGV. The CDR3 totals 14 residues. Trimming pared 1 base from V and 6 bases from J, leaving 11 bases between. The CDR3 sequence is CASSLAPPRDTQYF. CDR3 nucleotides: TGTGCCAGCAGCTTAGCCCCCCCACGGGATACGCAGTATTTT.